This T cell receptor beta chain appears in the sequencing data of a study of blood T cell repertoires in COVID-19. The table came from immunoSEQ multiplex PCR; TCRdb's copy has only in-frame clones and leaves some out. This repertoire shows about 200,000 clones, around 87% found once; its top ten account for about 3%. This TCR came from a man aged 55 to 70 with acute or convalescent COVID-19. Material: peripheral blood.

The CDR3 loop is CASHTGGGEAFF. As DNA, the CDR3 is TGTGCCAGTCATACAGGGGGAGGGGAAGCTTTCTTT. The rearrangement links TRBV19 to TRBJ1-1; 8 bases are shared with TRBD1. The CDR3 has 12 amino acids. In germline, CDR1 is LNHDA, CDR2 SQIVND (reference sequence). V shed 8 bases and J 8 bases; nucleotides not matched to a gene: 7. Full variable domain (outside the CDR3, taken from reference TRBV19 and TRBJ1-1): DGGITQSPKYLFRKEGQNVTLSCEQNLNHDAMYWYRQDPGQGLRLIYYSQIVNDFQKGDIAEGYSVSREKKESFPLTVTSAQKNPTAFYLCASHTGGGEAFFGQGTRLTVV.